This paragraph covers one T cell receptor (beta chain) sequence. The sample originates from a study of blood T cell repertoires in COVID-19. Overall study context: Both acute and convalescent COVID-19 samples were obtained from the United States, Italy and Spain. PBMCs, B-cell-depleted T cells, or T cells were the source of the cDNA or gDNA that made up the material.

The CDR3 has 16 amino acids. Trimming took off 4 bases at V and 6 bases at J, with 19 bases between the two ends. Germline V gene lookup returns CDR1 MGHRA and CDR2 YSYEKL. Authors' data handling: Counts of nucleated cells, estimated from reference gene primer amplification, were obtained. Here immunoSEQ multiplex PCR was the method, and the copy in TCRdb shows in-frame clones only, minus some. D and trimming were read from the DNA, whereas the V and J calls and clone size are those reported in that table. Of about 70,000 clones listed, more than 75% are singletons. The rearrangement joins TRBV4-1 to TRBJ2-1; D uncertain. This TCR came from a woman over 75 with active or convalescent COVID-19. Specimen: peripheral blood. The CDR3 region has the DNA TGCGCCAGCAGCCCCGTGGGCCGAGCTGTGGGCAATGAGCAGTTCTTC. This encodes CASSPVGRAVGNEQFF.